The clone carrying this T cell receptor beta chain was counted a few times. The sample originates from a study of blood T cell repertoires in COVID-19. About the research overall: Researchers got acute and convalescent COVID-19 samples from the United States, Italy and Spain. The analysed material was cDNA or gDNA that came from T cells, B-cell-depleted T cells, or PBMCs.

In the original processing: Amplification of reference gene primers was used by the study to estimate nucleated cell counts. Libraries were prepared by immunoSEQ multiplex PCR; TCRdb keeps only in-frame clonotypes and omits some of them. That table gives V, J and clone size, and the DNA gave D and trimming. Among under 300,000 clones, almost 85% were seen once, and the ten largest hold under 4.5%. J gave up 4 bases and V 5 bases, and 8 bases lay outside the gene matches. The CDR3 runs to 14 residues. CDR1 and CDR2 from the germline V gene are MDHEN and SYDVKM. The chain carries TRBV28 and TRBJ2-7; 7 bases map to TRBD1. The TCR comes from a man over 45 with acute or convalescent COVID-19. Source material: peripheral blood. The CDR3 nucleotides read TGTGCCAGCAGTCTTGACAGGGAATTGTACGAGCAGTACTTC. Protein: CASSLDRELYEQYF.